The source of this TCR beta chain is a study of cytomegalovirus exposure and HLA in healthy donors. This CDR3 has 16 residues. Germline V gene lookup returns CDR1 MNHEY and CDR2 SMNVEV (reference sequence). The V segment lost 1 base and the J segment 3 bases; nucleotides outside the gene matches: 8. The PCR contained 60 Vbeta and 13 Jbeta primers. Assay used: immunoSEQ multiplex PCR; TCRdb lists only in-frame clones, some missing. The sample consists of approximately 150,000 clones, roughly four fifths of them appearing once. The sequence came from a girl between 5 and 17 years old in good health and CMV-seropositive. The sample taken for sequencing was PBMCs. The V and J genes are TRBV27 and TRBJ2-5; 7 bases agree with TRBD2. The CDR3 loop reads CASSLFGRAGEETQYF. The CDR3 bases are TGTGCCAGCAGTTTATTTGGCAGGGCGGGAGAAGAGACCCAGTACTTC.